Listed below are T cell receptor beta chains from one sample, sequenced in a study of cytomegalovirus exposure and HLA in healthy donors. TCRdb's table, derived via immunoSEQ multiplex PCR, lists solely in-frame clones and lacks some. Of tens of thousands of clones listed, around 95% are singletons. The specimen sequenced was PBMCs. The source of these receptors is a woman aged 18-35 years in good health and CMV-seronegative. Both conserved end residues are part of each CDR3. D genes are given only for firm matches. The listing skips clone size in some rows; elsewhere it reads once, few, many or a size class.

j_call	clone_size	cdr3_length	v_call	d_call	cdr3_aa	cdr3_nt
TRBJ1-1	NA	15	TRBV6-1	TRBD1	CASDTGTGANTEAFF	TGTGCCAGCGACACCGGGACAGGGGCAAACACTGAAGCTTTCTTT
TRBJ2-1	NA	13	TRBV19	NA	CASSRQEQNEQFF	TGTGCCAGTAGTCGACAAGAACAAAATGAGCAGTTCTTC
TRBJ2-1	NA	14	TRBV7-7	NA	CASSYGTPYNEQFF	TGTGCTAGCAGCTACGGGACTCCCTACAATGAGCAGTTCTTC
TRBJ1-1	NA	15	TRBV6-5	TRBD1	CASTYLGQGNTEAFF	TGTGCCAGCACTTATCTTGGACAGGGGAACACTGAAGCTTTCTTT
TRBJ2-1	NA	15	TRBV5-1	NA	CASSLFIGDYNEQFF	TGCGCCAGCAGCTTGTTTATAGGGGACTACAATGAGCAGTTCTTC
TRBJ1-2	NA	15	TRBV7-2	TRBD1	CASTHPDRGNYGYTF	TGTGCCAGCACACACCCGGACAGGGGTAACTATGGCTACACCTTC
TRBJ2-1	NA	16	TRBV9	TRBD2	CASSVGGTSTTDEQFF	TGTGCCAGCAGCGTAGGGGGGACTAGCACCACGGATGAGCAGTTCTTC
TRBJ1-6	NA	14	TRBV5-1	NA	CASSLGGAYSPLHF	TGCGCCAGCAGCTTGGGTGGGGCATACTCACCCCTCCACTTT
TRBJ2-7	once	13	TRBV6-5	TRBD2	CASSVTGGGEQYF	TGTGCCAGCAGTGTTACAGGCGGGGGCGAGCAGTACTTC
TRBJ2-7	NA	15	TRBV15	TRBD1	CATSVQQGADQKLNF	TGTGCCACCAGCGTACAACAGGGGGCAGACCAAAAACTGAACTTC
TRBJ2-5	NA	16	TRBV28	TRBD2	CASSPGLAGVRETQYF	TGTGCCAGCAGCCCGGGACTAGCGGGGGTCCGGGAGACCCAGTACTTC
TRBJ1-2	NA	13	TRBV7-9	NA	CASSSPGSGGYTF	TGTGCCAGCAGCTCCCCTGGCTCCGGGGGCTACACCTTC
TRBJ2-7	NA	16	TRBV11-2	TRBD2	CASSLPTSYLPYEQYF	TGTGCCAGCAGCTTACCGACTAGCTACCTCCCCTACGAGCAGTACTTC
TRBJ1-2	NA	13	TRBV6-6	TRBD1	CASTSTGDYGYTF	TGTGCCAGCACCTCGACAGGGGACTATGGCTACACCTTC
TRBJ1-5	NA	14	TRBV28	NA	CASSLGGSNQPQHF	TGTGCCAGCAGCCTAGGAGGGAGCAATCAGCCCCAGCATTTT
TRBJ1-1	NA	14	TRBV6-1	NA	CASSVTGPNTEAFF	TGTGCCAGCAGTGTGACAGGACCGAACACTGAAGCTTTCTTT
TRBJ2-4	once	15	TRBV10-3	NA	CAISETGVAKNIQYF	TGTGCCATCAGTGAAACAGGAGTAGCCAAAAACATTCAGTACTTC
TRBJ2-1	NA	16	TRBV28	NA	CASTSSRELIANEQFF	TGTGCCAGCACCTCCTCCCGGGAACTTATTGCAAATGAGCAGTTCTTC
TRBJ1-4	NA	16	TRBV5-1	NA	CASSLAIGGLGEKLFF	TGCGCCAGCAGCTTGGCCATCGGGGGGCTGGGGGAAAAACTGTTTTTT
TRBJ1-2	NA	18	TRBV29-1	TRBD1	CSVSSPGQGVSPGYGYTF	TGCAGCGTTTCTTCGCCGGGACAGGGTGTCTCCCCTGGCTATGGCTACACCTTC
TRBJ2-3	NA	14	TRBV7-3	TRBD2	CASSTSASTDTQYF	TGTGCCAGCAGTACTAGCGCTAGCACAGATACGCAGTATTTT
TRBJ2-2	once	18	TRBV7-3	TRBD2	CASSLSRTSGGRTGELFF	TGTGCCAGCAGCTTAAGCAGGACTAGCGGGGGTAGAACCGGGGAGCTGTTTTTT
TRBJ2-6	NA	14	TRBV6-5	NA	CASRVSAGANVLTF	TGTGCCAGCAGGGTTTCGGCTGGGGCCAACGTCCTGACTTTC
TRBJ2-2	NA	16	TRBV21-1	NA	CASSKGQGGSTGELFF	TGTGCCAGCAGCAAGGGACAGGGGGGGAGCACCGGGGAGCTGTTTTTT
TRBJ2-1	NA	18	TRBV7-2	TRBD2	CASSLGLAGAVIYNEQFF	TGTGCCAGCAGCTTAGGGCTAGCGGGGGCCGTAATCTACAATGAGCAGTTCTTC
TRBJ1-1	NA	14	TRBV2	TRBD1	CASGQGKLETEAFF	TGTGCCAGTGGACAGGGGAAGTTAGAGACTGAAGCTTTCTTT
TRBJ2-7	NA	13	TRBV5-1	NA	CASQPGNAYEQYF	TGCGCCAGCCAACCAGGGAACGCCTACGAGCAGTACTTC